This T cell receptor (beta chain) originates from a study of cytomegalovirus exposure and HLA in healthy donors. Concerning this clone itself: Its cognate antigen is unknown.

Study conclusions and caveats: Common viral pathogens were later found to be apparently linked to several of the most significant clusters. Reports state that TCR beta sequences accurately predicted most subjects' HLA-A and HLA-B alleles. In vitro assays verified that three CMV-associated chains recognized CMV antigens specifically. Highly shared variants forming one cluster were likely a sequencing artifact.

Primers: 60 Vbeta forward and 13 Jbeta reverse. Using immunoSEQ multiplex PCR, the repertoire was profiled, and TCRdb retains in-frame clones only, with some absent. The table has approximately 200,000 clones, about 80% seen once; the top ten hold approximately 2%. Germline V gene lookup returns CDR1 MNHEY and CDR2 SMNVEV (reference sequence). J was trimmed by 7 bases and V by 11 bases; bases with no gene match: 4. The length of the CDR3 is 12 residues. The chain is built from TRBV27 and TRBJ1-4, with TRBD1 identical over 10 bases. The TCR sequence derives from a woman aged 18-29 years in good health and CMV-seropositive. Specimen: PBMCs. CDR3 sequence reads: CASRQGAEKLFF. Here the CDR3 DNA reads TGTGCCTCACGACAGGGGGCTGAAAAACTGTTTTTT.